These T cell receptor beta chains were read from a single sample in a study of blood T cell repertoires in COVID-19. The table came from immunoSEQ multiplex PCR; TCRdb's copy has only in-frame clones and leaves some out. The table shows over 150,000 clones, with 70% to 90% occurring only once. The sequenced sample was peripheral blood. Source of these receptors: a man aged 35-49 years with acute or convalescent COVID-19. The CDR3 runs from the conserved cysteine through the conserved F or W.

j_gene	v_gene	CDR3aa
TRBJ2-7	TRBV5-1	CASSLMTSGYEQYF
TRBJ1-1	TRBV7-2	CASSGRTGGGTEAFF
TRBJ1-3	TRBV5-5	CASSLYSGSISSGNTIYF
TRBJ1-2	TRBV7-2	CASSLAPRAANYGYTF
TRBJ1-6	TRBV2	CASSDRQGSYNSPLHF
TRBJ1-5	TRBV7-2	CASSLAGVYSNQPQHF
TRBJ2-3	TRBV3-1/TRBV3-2	CASSQGLAGGADTQYF
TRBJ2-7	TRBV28	CASSLRTSGGARGREQYF
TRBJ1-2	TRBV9	CASSVGQGYYGYTF
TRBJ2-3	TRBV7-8	CASSDGLGRDTQYF
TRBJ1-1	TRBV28	CASTILDTEAFF
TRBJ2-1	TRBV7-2	CASSLVREPPYNEQFF
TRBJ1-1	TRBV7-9	CASSPRLYMNTEAFF
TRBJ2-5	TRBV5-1	CASSFGQAAETQYF
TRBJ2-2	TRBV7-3	CASSSTNTGELFF
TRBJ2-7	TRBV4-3	CASSQDLGLYEQYF
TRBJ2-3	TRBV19	CASSIDLPSFGRADTQYF
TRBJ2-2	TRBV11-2	CASSLGGYTGELFF
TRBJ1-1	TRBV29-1	CSVRGTGGTEAFF
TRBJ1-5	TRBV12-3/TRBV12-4	CASSFFVSQPQHF
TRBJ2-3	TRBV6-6	CASTLEVGGPKYF
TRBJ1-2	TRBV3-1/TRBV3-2	CASSQVGLTANGYTF
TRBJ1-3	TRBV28	CASSPPEISGNTIYF
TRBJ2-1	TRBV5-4	CASSSPENPSYNEQFF
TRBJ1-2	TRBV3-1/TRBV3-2	CASSQEALQGSYGYTF
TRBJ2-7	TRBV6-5	CATSRGRQGYEQYF
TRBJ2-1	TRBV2	CASSESGGPYNEQFF